This T cell receptor (beta chain) was retrieved from a study of blood T cell repertoires in COVID-19. In the study overall: Acute and convalescent COVID-19 specimens originated in the United States, Italy and Spain.

The germline V gene has CDR1 MDHEN and CDR2 SYDVKM. V dropped 6 bases and J dropped 5; count of bases not matched to a gene: 10. CDR3 size: 16 residues. The protocol was immunoSEQ multiplex PCR, while the TCRdb copy is restricted to in-frame clones and leaves out a portion. The profile shows a few hundred thousand clones, approximately 86% of them singletons. This chain connects TRBV28 to TRBJ2-5; 12 nucleotides match TRBD1. This TCR was recovered from a woman aged 45-59 years with COVID-19, enrolled during active disease. The sequenced sample consisted of peripheral blood. This CDR3 reads CASRPGTGGFLETQYF. The CDR3 DNA reads TGTGCCAGCAGGCCCGGGACAGGGGGCTTCTTGGAGACCCAGTACTTC.